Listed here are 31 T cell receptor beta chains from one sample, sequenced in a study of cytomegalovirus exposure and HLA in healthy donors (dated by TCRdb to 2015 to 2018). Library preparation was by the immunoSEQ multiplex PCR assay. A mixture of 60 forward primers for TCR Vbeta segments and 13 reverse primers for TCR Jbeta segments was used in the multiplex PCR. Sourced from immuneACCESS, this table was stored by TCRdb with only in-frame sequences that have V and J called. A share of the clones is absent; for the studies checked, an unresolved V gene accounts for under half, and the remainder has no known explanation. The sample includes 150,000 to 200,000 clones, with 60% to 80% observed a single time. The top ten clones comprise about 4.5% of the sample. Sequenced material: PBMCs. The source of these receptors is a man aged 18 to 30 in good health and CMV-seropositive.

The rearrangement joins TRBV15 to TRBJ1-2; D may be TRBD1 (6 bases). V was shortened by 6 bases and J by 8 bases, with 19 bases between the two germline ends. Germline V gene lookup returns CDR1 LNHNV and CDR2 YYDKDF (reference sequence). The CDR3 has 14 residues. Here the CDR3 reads CATRAQTGKGGYTF. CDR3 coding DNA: TGTGCCACCAGGGCCCAAACAGGGAAAGGCGGCTACACCTTC.

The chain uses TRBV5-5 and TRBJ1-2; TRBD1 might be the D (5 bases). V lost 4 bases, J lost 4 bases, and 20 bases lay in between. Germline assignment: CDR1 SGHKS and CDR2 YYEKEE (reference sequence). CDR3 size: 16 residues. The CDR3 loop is CASSPSVQGRSYGYTF. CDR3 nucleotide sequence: TGTGCCAGCAGCCCCTCGGTCCAGGGTAGATCCTATGGCTACACCTTC.

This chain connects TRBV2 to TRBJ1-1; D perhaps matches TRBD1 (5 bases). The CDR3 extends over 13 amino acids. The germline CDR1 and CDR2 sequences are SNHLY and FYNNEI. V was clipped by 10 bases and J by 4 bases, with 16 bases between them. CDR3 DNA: TGTGCCACCCCAGGACATGTAATCACTGAAGCTTTCTTT. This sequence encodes CATPGHVITEAFF.

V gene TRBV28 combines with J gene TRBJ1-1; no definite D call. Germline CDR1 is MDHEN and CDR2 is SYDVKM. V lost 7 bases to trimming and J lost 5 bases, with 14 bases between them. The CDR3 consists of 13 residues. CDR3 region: CASMGPSRTEAFF. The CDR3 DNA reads TGTGCCAGCATGGGCCCCTCTCGGACTGAAGCTTTCTTT.

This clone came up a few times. For the CDR3, the DNA is TGTGCCAGCAGCTTGAATAGGGCAGGGGGCGGTGAAAAACTGTTTTTT. It yields the protein CASSLNRAGGGEKLFF. This chain connects TRBV5-4 to TRBJ1-4; TRBD1 agrees at 8 bases. Germline V gives CDR1 SGHNT, CDR2 YYREEE (reference sequence). The CDR3 runs to 16 residues. The trim removed 1 base at V and 7 bases at J, leaving 9 bases unmatched.

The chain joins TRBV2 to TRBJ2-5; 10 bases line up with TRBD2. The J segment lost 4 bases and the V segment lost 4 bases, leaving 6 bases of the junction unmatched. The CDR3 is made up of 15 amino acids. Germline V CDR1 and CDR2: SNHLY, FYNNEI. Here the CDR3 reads CASSAKRGGRETQYF. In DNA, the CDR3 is TGTGCCAGCAGTGCTAAGCGGGGGGGTCGAGAGACCCAGTACTTC.

The CDR3 DNA reads TGTGCCAGCAGTGAACCCAGGGAGGGGAACACTGAAGCTTTCTTT. This encodes CASSEPREGNTEAFF. This chain connects TRBV25-1 to TRBJ1-1, with D possibly matching TRBD1 (5 bases). V lost 2 bases and J 1 base, leaving 11 bases between the germline ends. The V gene's germline CDR1 is MGHDK and CDR2 SYGVNS. CDR3 size: 15 residues.

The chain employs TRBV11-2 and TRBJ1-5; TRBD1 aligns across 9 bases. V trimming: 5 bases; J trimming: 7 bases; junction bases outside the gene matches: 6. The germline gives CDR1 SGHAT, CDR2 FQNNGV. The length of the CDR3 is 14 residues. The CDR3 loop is CASSPGTGNQPQHF. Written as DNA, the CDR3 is TGTGCCAGCAGCCCAGGGACAGGGAACCAGCCCCAGCATTTT.

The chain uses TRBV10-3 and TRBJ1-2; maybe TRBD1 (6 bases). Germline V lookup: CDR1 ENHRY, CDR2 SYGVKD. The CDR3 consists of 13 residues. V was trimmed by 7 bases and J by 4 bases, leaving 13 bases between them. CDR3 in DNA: TGTGCCATCAACCCCGGACAGCGCTATGGCTACACCTTC. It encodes CAINPGQRYGYTF.

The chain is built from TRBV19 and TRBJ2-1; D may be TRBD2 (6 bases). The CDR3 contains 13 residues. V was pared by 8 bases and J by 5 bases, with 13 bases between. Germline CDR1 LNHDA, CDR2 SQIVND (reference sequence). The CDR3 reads CASRDPGDNEQFF. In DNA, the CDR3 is TGTGCCAGTCGGGACCCGGGAGACAATGAGCAGTTCTTC.

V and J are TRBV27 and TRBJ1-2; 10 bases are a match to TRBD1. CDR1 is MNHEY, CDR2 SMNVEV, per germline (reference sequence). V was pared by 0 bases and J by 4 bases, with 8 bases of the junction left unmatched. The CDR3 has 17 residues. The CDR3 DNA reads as TGTGCCAGCAGTTTATCGGGGACAGGGGCATTTAGCTATGGCTACACCTTC. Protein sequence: CASSLSGTGAFSYGYTF.

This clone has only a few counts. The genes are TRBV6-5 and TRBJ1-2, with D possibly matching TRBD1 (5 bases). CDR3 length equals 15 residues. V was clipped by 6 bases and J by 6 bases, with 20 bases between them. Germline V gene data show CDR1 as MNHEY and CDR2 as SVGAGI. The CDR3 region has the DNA TGTGCCAGCAGCCGCAATGCGGGGGGACGGGATGGCTACACCTTC. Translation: CASSRNAGGRDGYTF.

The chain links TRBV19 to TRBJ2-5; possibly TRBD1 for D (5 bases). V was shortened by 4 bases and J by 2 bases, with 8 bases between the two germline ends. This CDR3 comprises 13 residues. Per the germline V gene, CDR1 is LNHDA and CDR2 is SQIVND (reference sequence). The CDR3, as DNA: TGTGCCAGTAGTACACAGGTTCAAGAGACCCAGTACTTC. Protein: CASSTQVQETQYF.

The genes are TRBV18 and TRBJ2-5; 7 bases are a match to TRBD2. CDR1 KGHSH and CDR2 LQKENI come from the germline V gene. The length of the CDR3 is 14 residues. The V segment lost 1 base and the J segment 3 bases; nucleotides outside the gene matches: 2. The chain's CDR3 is CASSPLAGEETQYF. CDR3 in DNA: TGTGCCAGCTCACCACTGGCGGGAGAAGAGACCCAGTACTTC.

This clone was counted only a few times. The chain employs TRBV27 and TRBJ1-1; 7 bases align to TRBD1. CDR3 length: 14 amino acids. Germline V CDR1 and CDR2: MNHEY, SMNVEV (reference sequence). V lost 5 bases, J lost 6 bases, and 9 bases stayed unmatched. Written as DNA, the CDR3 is TGTGCCAGCAGTCCTTCGACAGGGTGGTCTGAAGCTTTCTTT. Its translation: CASSPSTGWSEAFF.

The CDR3 here is CAWSVGDYNEQFF. CDR3 bases: TGTGCCTGGAGTGTAGGAGATTACAATGAGCAGTTCTTC. The rearrangement uses TRBV30 and TRBJ2-1; D not resolved. V lost 0 bases, J lost 4 bases, and 7 bases lay in between. The CDR3 consists of 13 residues. Germline V CDR1 and CDR2: GTSNPN, SVGIG (reference sequence).

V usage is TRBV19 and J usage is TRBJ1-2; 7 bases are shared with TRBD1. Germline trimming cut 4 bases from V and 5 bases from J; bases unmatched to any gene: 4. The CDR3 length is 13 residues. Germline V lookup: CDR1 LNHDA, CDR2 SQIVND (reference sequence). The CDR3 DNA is TGTGCCAGTAGTAGAGGGACAGTATATGGCTACACCTTC. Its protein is CASSRGTVYGYTF. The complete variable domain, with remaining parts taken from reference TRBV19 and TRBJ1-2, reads DGGITQSPKYLFRKEGQNVTLSCEQNLNHDAMYWYRQDPGQGLRLIYYSQIVNDFQKGDIAEGYSVSREKKESFPLTVTSAQKNPTAFYLCASSRGTVYGYTFGSGTRLTVV.

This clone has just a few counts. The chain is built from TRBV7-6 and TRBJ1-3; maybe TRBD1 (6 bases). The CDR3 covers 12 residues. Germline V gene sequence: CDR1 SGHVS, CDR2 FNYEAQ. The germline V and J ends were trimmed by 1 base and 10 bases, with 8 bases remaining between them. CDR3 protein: CASSLGQGTIYF. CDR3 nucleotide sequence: TGTGCCAGCAGCTTAGGCCAGGGGACCATATATTTT.

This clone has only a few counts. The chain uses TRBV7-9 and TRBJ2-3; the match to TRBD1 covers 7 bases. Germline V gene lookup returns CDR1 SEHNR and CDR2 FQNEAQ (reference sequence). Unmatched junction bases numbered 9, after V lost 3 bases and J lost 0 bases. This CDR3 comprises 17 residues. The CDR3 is CASSLRDRPPSTDTQYF. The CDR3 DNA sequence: TGTGCCAGCAGCTTGAGGGACAGACCTCCTAGCACAGATACGCAGTATTTT.

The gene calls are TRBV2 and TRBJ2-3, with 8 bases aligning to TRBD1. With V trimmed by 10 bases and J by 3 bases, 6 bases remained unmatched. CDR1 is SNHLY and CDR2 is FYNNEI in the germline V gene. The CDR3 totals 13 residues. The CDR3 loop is CAIFGQGTDTQYF. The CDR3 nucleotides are TGTGCCATCTTTGGACAGGGAACAGATACGCAGTATTTT.

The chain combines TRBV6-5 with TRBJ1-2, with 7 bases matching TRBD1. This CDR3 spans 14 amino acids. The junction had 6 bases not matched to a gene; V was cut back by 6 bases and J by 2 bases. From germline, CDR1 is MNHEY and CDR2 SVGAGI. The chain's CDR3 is CASSGNRGNYGYTF. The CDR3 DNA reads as TGTGCCAGCAGCGGGAACAGGGGCAACTATGGCTACACCTTC.

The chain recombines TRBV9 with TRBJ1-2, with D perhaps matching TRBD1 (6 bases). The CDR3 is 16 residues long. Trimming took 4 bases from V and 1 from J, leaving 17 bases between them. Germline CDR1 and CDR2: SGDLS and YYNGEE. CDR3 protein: CASSTGQQRSNYGYTF. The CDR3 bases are TGTGCCAGCAGCACCGGACAGCAGAGGAGTAACTATGGCTACACCTTC.

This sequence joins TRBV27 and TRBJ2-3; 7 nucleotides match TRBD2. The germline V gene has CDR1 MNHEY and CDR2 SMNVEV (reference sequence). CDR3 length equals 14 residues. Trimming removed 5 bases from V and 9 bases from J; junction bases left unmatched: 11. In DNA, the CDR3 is TGTGCCAGCAGTCCCCTAGCGGACCCAGGGACGCAGTATTTT. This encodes CASSPLADPGTQYF.

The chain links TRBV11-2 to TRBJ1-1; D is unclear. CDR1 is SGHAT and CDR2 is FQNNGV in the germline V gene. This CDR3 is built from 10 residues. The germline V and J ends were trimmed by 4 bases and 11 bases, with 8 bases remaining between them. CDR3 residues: CASSSTIAFF. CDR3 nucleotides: TGTGCCAGCAGCTCGACTATTGCTTTCTTT.

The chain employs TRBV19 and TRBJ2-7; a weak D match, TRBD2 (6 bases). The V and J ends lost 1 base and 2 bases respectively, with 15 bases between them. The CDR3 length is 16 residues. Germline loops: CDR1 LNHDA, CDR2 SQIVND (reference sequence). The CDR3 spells CASSIGLTGSPYEQYV. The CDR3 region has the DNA TGTGCCAGTAGTATAGGACTTACCGGGAGCCCCTACGAGCAGTACGTC.

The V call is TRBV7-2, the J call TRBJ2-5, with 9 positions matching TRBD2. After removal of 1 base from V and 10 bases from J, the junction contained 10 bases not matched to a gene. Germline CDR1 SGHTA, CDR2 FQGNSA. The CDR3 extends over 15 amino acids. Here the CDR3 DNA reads TGTGCCAGCAGCTTAGGGGTGGCGGGAGGGCCGGACCAGTACTTC. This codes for CASSLGVAGGPDQYF.

The DNA of the CDR3 is TGTGCCAGCAGTGGCCAGGGCGGCGGGGAGCTGTTTTTT. It codes for CASSGQGGGELFF. The rearrangement uses TRBV2 and TRBJ2-2; D is perhaps TRBD1 (5 bases). Trimming pared 4 bases from V and 7 bases from J, leaving 10 bases between. CDR3 length: 13 amino acids. Germline V gene sequence: CDR1 SNHLY, CDR2 FYNNEI.

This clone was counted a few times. As DNA, the CDR3 is TGTGCCAGCAGTGATGAGGGTAGCAATCAGCCCCAGCATTTT. Its protein is CASSDEGSNQPQHF. The gene calls are TRBV6-4 and TRBJ1-5; the D is unclear. CDR3 size: 14 residues. From germline, CDR1 is MRHNA and CDR2 SNTAGT. V lost 3 bases, J lost 0 bases, and 6 bases lay in between.

The CDR3 DNA sequence: TGTGCCAGTAGTATGACTAGTAGGGAGACCCAGTACTTC. Translation: CASSMTSRETQYF. V gene TRBV19 combines with J gene TRBJ2-5, with TRBD2 as a possible D gene (6 bases). The CDR3 totals 13 residues. The V and J ends lost 3 bases and 5 bases respectively, with 10 bases between them. In germline, CDR1 is LNHDA, CDR2 SQIVND (reference sequence).

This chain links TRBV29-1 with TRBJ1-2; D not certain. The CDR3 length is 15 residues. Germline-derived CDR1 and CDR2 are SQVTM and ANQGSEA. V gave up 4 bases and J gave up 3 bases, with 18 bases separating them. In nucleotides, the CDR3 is TGCAGCGTTGTGCCGGTTGGGGAGTTGGACTATGGCTACACCTTC. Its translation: CSVVPVGELDYGYTF.

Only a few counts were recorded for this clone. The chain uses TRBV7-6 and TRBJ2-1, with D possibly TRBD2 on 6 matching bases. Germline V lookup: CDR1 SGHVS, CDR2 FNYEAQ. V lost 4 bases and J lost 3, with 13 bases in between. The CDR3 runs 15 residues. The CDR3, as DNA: TGTGCCAGCAGCTACGGAGGGGCAGGCTACAATGAGCAGTTCTTC. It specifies CASSYGGAGYNEQFF.